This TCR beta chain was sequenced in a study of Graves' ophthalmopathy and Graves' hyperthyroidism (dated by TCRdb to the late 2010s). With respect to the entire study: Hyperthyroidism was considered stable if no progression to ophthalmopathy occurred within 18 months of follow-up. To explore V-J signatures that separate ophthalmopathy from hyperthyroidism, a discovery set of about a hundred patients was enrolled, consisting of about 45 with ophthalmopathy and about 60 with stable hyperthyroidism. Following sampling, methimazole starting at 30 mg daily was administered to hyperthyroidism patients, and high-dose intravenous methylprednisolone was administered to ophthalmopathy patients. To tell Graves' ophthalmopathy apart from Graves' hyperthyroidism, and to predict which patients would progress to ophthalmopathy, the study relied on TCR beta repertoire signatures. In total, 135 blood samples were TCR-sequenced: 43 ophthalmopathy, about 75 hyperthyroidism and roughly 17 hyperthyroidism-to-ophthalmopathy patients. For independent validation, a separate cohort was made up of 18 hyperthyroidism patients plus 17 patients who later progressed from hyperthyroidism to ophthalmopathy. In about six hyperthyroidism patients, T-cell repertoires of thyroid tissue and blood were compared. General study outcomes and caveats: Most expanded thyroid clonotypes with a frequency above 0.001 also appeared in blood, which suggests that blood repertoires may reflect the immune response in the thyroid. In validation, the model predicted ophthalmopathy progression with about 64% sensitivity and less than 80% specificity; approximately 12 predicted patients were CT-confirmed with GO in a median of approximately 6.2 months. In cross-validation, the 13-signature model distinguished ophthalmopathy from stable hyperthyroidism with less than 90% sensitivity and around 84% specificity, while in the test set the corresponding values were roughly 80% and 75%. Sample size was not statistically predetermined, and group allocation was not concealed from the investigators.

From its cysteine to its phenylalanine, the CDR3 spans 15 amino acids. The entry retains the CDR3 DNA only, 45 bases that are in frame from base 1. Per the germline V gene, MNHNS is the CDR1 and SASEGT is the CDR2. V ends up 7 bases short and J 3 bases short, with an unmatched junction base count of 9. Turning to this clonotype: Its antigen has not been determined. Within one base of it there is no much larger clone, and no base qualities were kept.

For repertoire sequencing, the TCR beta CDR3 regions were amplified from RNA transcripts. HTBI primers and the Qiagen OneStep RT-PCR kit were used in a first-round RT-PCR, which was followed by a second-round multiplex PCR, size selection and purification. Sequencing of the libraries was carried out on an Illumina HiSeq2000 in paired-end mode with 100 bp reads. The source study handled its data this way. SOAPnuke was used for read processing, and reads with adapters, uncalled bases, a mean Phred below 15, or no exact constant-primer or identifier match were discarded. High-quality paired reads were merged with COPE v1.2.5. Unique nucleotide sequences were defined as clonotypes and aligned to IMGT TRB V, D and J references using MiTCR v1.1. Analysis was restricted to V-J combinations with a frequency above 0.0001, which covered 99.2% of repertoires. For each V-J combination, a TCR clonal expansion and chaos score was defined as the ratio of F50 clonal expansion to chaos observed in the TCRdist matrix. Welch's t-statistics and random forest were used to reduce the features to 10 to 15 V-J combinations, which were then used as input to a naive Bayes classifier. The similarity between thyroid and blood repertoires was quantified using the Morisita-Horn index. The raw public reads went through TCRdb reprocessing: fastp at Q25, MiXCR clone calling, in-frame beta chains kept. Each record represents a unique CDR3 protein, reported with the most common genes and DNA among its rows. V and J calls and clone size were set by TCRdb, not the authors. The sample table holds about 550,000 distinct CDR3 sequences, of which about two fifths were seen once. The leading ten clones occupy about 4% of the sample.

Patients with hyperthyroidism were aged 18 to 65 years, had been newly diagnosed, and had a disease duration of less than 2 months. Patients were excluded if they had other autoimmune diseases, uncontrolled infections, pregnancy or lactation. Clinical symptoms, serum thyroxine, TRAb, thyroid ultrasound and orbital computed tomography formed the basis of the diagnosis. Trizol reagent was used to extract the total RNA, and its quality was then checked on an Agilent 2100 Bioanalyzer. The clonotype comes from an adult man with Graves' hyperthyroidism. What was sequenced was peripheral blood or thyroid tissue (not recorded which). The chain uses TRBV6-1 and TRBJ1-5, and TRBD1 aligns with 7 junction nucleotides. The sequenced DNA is TGTGCCAGCATCGAGGGAGGGACAGTCAATCAGCCCCAGCATTTT. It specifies CASIEGGTVNQPQHF.